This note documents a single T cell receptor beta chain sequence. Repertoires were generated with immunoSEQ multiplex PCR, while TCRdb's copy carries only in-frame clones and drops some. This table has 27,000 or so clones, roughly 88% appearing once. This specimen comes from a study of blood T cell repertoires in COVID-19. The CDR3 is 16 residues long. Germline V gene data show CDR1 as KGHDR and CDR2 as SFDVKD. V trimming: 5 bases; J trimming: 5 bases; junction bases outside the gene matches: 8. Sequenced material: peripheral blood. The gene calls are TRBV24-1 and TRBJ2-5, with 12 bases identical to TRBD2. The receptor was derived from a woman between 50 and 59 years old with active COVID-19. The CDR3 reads CATSAASGRAVETQYF. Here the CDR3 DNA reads TGTGCCACCAGTGCGGCTAGCGGGAGGGCCGTTGAGACCCAGTACTTC.